This T cell receptor (beta chain) appears in the sequencing data of a study of Graves' ophthalmopathy and Graves' hyperthyroidism. At the level of the study: Hyperthyroidism counted as stable given no ophthalmopathy within 18 months of follow-up. Study-wide results and caveats: Among expanded thyroid clonotypes above 0.001 frequency, most also occurred in blood. Prediction of ophthalmopathy progression reached about 71% sensitivity and around 72% specificity.

Of note for this clonotype: Its antigen is still unknown.

J was trimmed by 6 bases and V by 5 bases; bases with no gene match: 2. The CDR3 has 12 amino acids. Germline CDR1 reads DFQATT; CDR2 reads SNEGSKA (reference sequence). TCR beta CDR3 regions were amplified from RNA transcripts. The first round was an RT-PCR with HTBI primers, and the second round was a multiplex PCR. One entry per CDR3 protein, called by TCRdb with MiXCR from the multiplex PCR reads. This table has more than 1,000,000 distinct CDR3 sequences, about two fifths appearing once. The receptor was derived from an adult man with Graves' hyperthyroidism. This chain uses TRBV20-1 with TRBJ2-2; 8 bases fit TRBD2. The sequencing input was peripheral blood or thyroid tissue (not recorded which). CDR3 DNA: TGCAGTGCTGGGACTAGTTCCGGGGAGCTGTTTTTT. Its translation is CSAGTSSGELFF.